This TCR beta chain was obtained from a study of beta chain features in type 1 diabetes. Study overall: Patients and healthy donors were similar in age, gender and cell yields. Whole-study results and caveats: Shorter TCRB CDR3s, moderately but significantly so, marked every one of the four CD4+ subsets in Type 1 diabetes patients. A greater similarity of naive, central memory and Treg TCRB repertoires was seen among patients than among healthy donors.

Germline CDR1 and CDR2: SGHTA and FQGNSA. This CDR3 region has 16 residues. V was cut by 1 base and J by 0 bases, with 10 bases left in between. The investigators reverse transcribed all of the isolated RNA, so they sequenced expressed TCRB transcripts. The method was immunoSEQ multiplex PCR; TCRdb's version includes in-frame clones alone and lacks a portion of them. The data contain 350,000 to 450,000 clones, roughly 16% of them singletons. Purity exceeded 95% in all sorted populations. A remark on this clone: The antigen remains undetermined.

The sample taken for sequencing was naive CD4+ T cells from blood. The V and J genes are TRBV7-2 and TRBJ1-3, with D unclear. This clonotype was obtained from a woman between 18 and 30 years old in good health. CDR3 sequence: CASSLERPTSGNTIYF. The CDR3 region has the DNA TGTGCCAGCAGCTTAGAGCGTCCGACCTCTGGAAACACCATATATTTT. The entire variable domain, with the rest obtained from reference TRBV7-2 and TRBJ1-3, is as follows: GAGVSQSPSNKVTEKGKDVELRCDPISGHTALYWYRQSLGQGLEFLIYFQGNSAPDKSGLPSDRFSAERTGGSVSTLTIQRTQQEDSAVYLCASSLERPTSGNTIYFGEGSWLTVV.